The 27 T cell receptor beta chains below were found in one sample sequenced in a study of blood T cell repertoires in COVID-19. Using immunoSEQ multiplex PCR, the repertoire was profiled, and TCRdb retains in-frame clones only, with some absent. The sample shows 270,000 or so clones, roughly 90% of them seen only once. The sample was peripheral blood. The source is a woman in her thirties or forties who had recovered from COVID-19.

This clone was detected once. This chain connects TRBV5-4 to TRBJ2-3; the match to TRBD2 covers 7 bases. The germline V gene encodes CDR1 SGHNT and CDR2 YYREEE (reference sequence). CDR3 length: 15 amino acids. J gave up 0 bases and V 2 bases, and 3 bases lay outside the gene matches. The CDR3 bases are TGTGCCAGCAGCTTAGGTAGCGGGAGCACAGATACGCAGTATTTT. As protein: CASSLGSGSTDTQYF.

The chain joins TRBV7-9 to TRBJ1-1, with a tentative D call TRBD1 (5 bases). V gave up 5 bases and J gave up 4 bases, with 11 bases separating them. CDR1 SEHNR and CDR2 FQNEAQ come from the germline V gene (reference sequence). The CDR3 covers 13 residues. CDR3: CASSVRGSTEAFF. The CDR3 nucleotides are TGTGCCAGCAGCGTCCGGGGGAGCACTGAAGCTTTCTTT.

The chain joins TRBV5-1 to TRBJ2-1; 11 bases agree with TRBD2. The CDR3 totals 15 residues. V gave up 2 bases and J gave up 2 bases; unmatched junction bases: 0. CDR1 is SGHRS, CDR2 YFSETQ, per germline. CDR3 bases: TGCGCCAGCAGCTTTAGCGGGGGGGCCTACAATGAGCAGTTCTTC. This gives the protein CASSFSGGAYNEQFF. Full variable domain (remainder filled in from reference TRBV5-1 and TRBJ2-1): KAGVTQTPRYLIKTRGQQVTLSCSPISGHRSVSWYQQTPGQGLQFLFEYFSETQRNKGNFPGRFSGRQFSNSRSEMNVSTLELGDSALYLCASSFSGGAYNEQFFGPGTRLTVL.

In its sample, this clone was seen once. The chain employs TRBV5-1 and TRBJ2-7; weak D call: TRBD2 (6 bases). Trimming pared 4 bases from V and 4 bases from J, leaving 15 bases between. The V gene's germline CDR1 is SGHRS and CDR2 YFSETQ. This CDR3 has 14 amino acids. CDR3 sequence (DNA): TGCGCCAGCAGCCCCCGGGACTTAACTTACGAGCAGTACTTC. It yields the protein CASSPRDLTYEQYF.

The chain joins TRBV30 to TRBJ1-3; D is unresolved. Trimming pared 2 bases from V and 9 bases from J, leaving 20 bases between. This CDR3 is built from 15 residues. The germline V gene encodes CDR1 GTSNPN and CDR2 SVGIG (reference sequence). CDR3 region: CAWSTGSGPVVTIYF. The DNA of the CDR3 is TGTGCCTGGAGTACCGGGTCCGGCCCTGTTGTCACCATATATTTT. Looking up the rest from reference TRBV30 and TRBJ1-3 gives the full variable domain: SQTIHQWPATLVQPVGSPLSLECTVEGTSNPNLYWYRQAAGRGLQLLFYSVGIGQISSEVPQNLSASRPQDRQFILSSKKLLLSDSGFYLCAWSTGSGPVVTIYFGEGSWLTVV.

The CDR3 is CASSSRTGPGELFF. CDR3 bases: TGTGCCAGCAGCTCCCGGACAGGGCCCGGGGAGCTGTTTTTT. This rearrangement joins TRBV7-9 to TRBJ2-2; 8 bases agree with TRBD1. V lost 4 bases, J lost 6 bases, and 4 bases stayed unmatched. Germline V lookup: CDR1 SEHNR, CDR2 FQNEAQ (reference sequence). The CDR3 contains 14 residues.

The chain joins TRBV9 to TRBJ2-3, with 13 bases matching TRBD2. The V gene's germline CDR1 is SGDLS and CDR2 YYNGEE. Losses at the gene ends were 4 bases for V and 4 bases for J; bases not matched to a gene: 9. The CDR3 extends over 17 amino acids. Here the CDR3 DNA reads TGTGCCAGCAGCCGAGGACTAGCGGGAGTATTCGCAGATACGCAGTATTTT. It translates to CASSRGLAGVFADTQYF.

This rearrangement joins TRBV5-4 to TRBJ1-1, with 12 bases lining up with TRBD1. The J segment lost 11 bases and the V segment lost 1 base, leaving 12 bases of the junction unmatched. Germline-derived CDR1 and CDR2 are SGHNT and YYREEE (reference sequence). The CDR3 sequence is 16 residues long. The chain's CDR3 is CASSLLDGTGGSGAFF. The DNA of the CDR3 is TGTGCCAGCAGCTTGCTGGACGGGACAGGGGGCTCGGGGGCTTTCTTT.

The genes are TRBV28 and TRBJ1-6, with a tentative D call TRBD1 (5 bases). Trimming removed 6 bases from V and 6 bases from J, with 15 bases in between. CDR3 length equals 15 residues. The germline CDR1 and CDR2 sequences are MDHEN and SYDVKM. In DNA, the CDR3 is TGTGCCAGCAGCCCCGGGGGGGGATTTAATTCACCCCTCCACTTT. Encoded protein: CASSPGGGFNSPLHF.

V usage is TRBV9 and J usage is TRBJ2-1; 8 bases agree with TRBD2. Germline CDR1 reads SGDLS; CDR2 reads YYNGEE. Trimming took 0 bases from V and 4 from J; bases not matched to a gene: 12. The CDR3 covers 18 residues. In DNA form, the CDR3 reads TGTGCCAGCAGCGTAGCTACCGGACTAGCACCTATGTACAATGAGCAGTTCTTC. Translated: CASSVATGLAPMYNEQFF.

This chain links TRBV30 with TRBJ1-3; D is unresolved. The V and J ends lost 0 bases and 0 bases respectively, with 15 bases between them. Germline CDR1 is GTSNPN and CDR2 is SVGIG (reference sequence). The CDR3 is made up of 17 amino acids. CDR3 in DNA: TGTGCCTGGAGTGTAGTTGACGGAGGTATCTCTGGAAACACCATATATTTT. Protein: CAWSVVDGGISGNTIYF.

This rearrangement joins TRBV28 to TRBJ1-6, with TRBD1 as a possible D gene (6 bases). CDR1 is MDHEN and CDR2 is SYDVKM in the germline V gene. Trimming took off 2 bases at V and 14 bases at J, with 16 bases between the two ends. This CDR3 region has 14 residues. CDR3 loop: CASSLESPGQALHF. CDR3 nucleotides: TGTGCCAGCAGTTTAGAGAGTCCGGGACAAGCCCTCCACTTT.

The chain links TRBV2 to TRBJ2-5; TRBD1 agrees at 9 bases. CDR1 is SNHLY and CDR2 is FYNNEI in the germline V gene. J was trimmed by 5 bases and V by 3 bases; bases with no gene match: 7. The CDR3 totals 15 residues. The CDR3 reads CASSEDRGGGETQYF. CDR3 DNA sequence: TGTGCCAGCAGTGAGGACAGGGGAGGTGGGGAGACCCAGTACTTC.

The rearrangement joins TRBV10-2 to TRBJ1-1; 8 positions match TRBD1. The CDR3 is 14 residues long. Germline trimming cut 8 bases from V and 0 bases from J; bases unmatched to any gene: 5. The germline V gene encodes CDR1 WSHSY and CDR2 SAAADI. The CDR3 coding sequence is TGCGCCAGCCGGTGGGGACAGGTGAACACTGAAGCTTTCTTT. Residues: CASRWGQVNTEAFF.

The CDR3 loop reads CASRFGEEEKLFF. CDR3 bases: TGTGCCAGCAGGTTCGGGGAGGAGGAAAAACTGTTTTTT. V is TRBV2 and J is TRBJ1-4, with D unresolved. The CDR3 extends over 13 amino acids. Looked up from germline, CDR1 is SNHLY and CDR2 is FYNNEI. V gave up 6 bases and J gave up 8 bases, with 13 bases separating them.

V and J are TRBV2 and TRBJ2-1; D possibly corresponds to TRBD2 (6 bases). CDR3 length equals 14 residues. V lost 6 bases and J lost 2, with 11 bases in between. CDR1 is SNHLY, CDR2 FYNNEI, per germline. In nucleotides, the CDR3 is TGTGCCAGCAGAGACGGGAGAGCCTACAATGAGCAGTTCTTC. Encoded protein: CASRDGRAYNEQFF.

This clone has only a few counts. The chain links TRBV6-2 or TRBV6-3 to TRBJ1-4; no reliable D call. The CDR3 sequence is 15 residues long. V lost 2 bases and J lost 0, with 7 bases in between. Per germline, CDR1 MNHEY and CDR2 SVGEGT. The CDR3 spells CASSYETSTNEKLFF. The DNA for the CDR3 is TGTGCCAGCAGTTACGAAACATCAACTAATGAAAAACTGTTTTTT.

This chain connects TRBV29-1 to TRBJ1-1; 7 bases agree with TRBD1. From germline, CDR1 is SQVTM and CDR2 ANQGSEA. CDR3 length equals 13 residues. The trim removed 4 bases at V and 5 bases at J, leaving 7 bases unmatched. DNA of the CDR3: TGCAGCGTTGTTCGACAGGGTGAGACTGAAGCTTTCTTT. This gives the protein CSVVRQGETEAFF.

The chain has TRBV10-3 and TRBJ1-2, with 8 bases aligning to TRBD1. Germline assignment: CDR1 ENHRY and CDR2 SYGVKD. V lost 6 bases and J lost 5; bases outside the gene matches: 17. CDR3 length equals 17 residues. CDR3 sequence reads: CAIRTDLQGVSGYGYTF. The DNA of the CDR3 is TGTGCCATCAGAACAGATCTACAGGGGGTGAGCGGGTATGGCTACACCTTC.

V is TRBV5-1 and J is TRBJ1-1; D unresolved. The CDR3 loop spans 13 amino acids. Germline-derived CDR1 and CDR2 are SGHRS and YFSETQ. The germline V and J ends were trimmed by 0 bases and 5 bases, with 8 bases remaining between them. The CDR3 reads CASSLGSGTEAFF. The CDR3 region has the DNA TGCGCCAGCAGCTTGGGGTCCGGGACTGAAGCTTTCTTT.

The rearrangement links TRBV30 to TRBJ2-4, with a tentative D call TRBD2 (6 bases). This CDR3 region has 15 residues. The V and J ends lost 1 base and 0 bases respectively, with 10 bases between them. In germline, CDR1 is GTSNPN, CDR2 SVGIG (reference sequence). The CDR3 DNA follows: TGTGCCTGGAGTGGGGGGGTCAAAGCCAAAAACATTCAGTACTTC. It translates to CAWSGGVKAKNIQYF.

The CDR3 loop is CASSLRGLAGEGRGELFF. Written as DNA, the CDR3 is TGTGCCAGCAGCTTAAGGGGGTTGGCGGGAGAAGGACGCGGGGAGCTGTTTTTT. J is TRBJ2-2 and V is TRBV7-3; 7 bases are shared with TRBD2. This CDR3 has 18 amino acids. Germline values: CDR1 SGHTA, CDR2 FQGTGA. The V gene end was trimmed by 1 base and the J gene end by 7 bases; junction bases not matched to a gene: 15.

The chain combines TRBV27 with TRBJ2-3; 13 bases fit TRBD2. Trimming at V came to 4 bases and at J to 6 bases, leaving 4 bases not matched to a gene. CDR3 size: 15 residues. Germline CDR1 and CDR2: MNHEY and SMNVEV (reference sequence). The CDR3 bases are TGTGCCAGCAGTTCTGGACTAGCGGGAGTGGATACGCAGTATTTT. It yields the protein CASSSGLAGVDTQYF.

The rearrangement joins TRBV7-2 to TRBJ2-4; D is unclear. The germline gives CDR1 SGHTA, CDR2 FQGNSA. The V gene lost 5 bases and the J gene lost 5 bases, with 19 bases spanning the gap. The length of the CDR3 is 16 residues. CDR3 amino acids: CASSPGLTEPQNIQYF. The CDR3 bases are TGTGCCAGCAGCCCCGGCTTGACTGAACCCCAAAACATTCAGTACTTC.

The chain links TRBV19 to TRBJ2-7; perhaps TRBD1 as D (6 bases). V lost 4 bases, J lost 5 bases, and 18 bases lay in between. The germline CDR1 and CDR2 sequences are LNHDA and SQIVND (reference sequence). The CDR3 runs to 15 residues. The CDR3 DNA reads TGTGCCAGTAGTACCCGAACTAAACAGGGAAACGAGCAGTACTTC. It yields the protein CASSTRTKQGNEQYF. The full variable domain, completed using reference TRBV19 and TRBJ2-7, is DGGITQSPKYLFRKEGQNVTLSCEQNLNHDAMYWYRQDPGQGLRLIYYSQIVNDFQKGDIAEGYSVSREKKESFPLTVTSAQKNPTAFYLCASSTRTKQGNEQYFGPGTRLTVT.

The chain has TRBV19 and TRBJ2-1; 7 positions match TRBD2. This CDR3 is built from 16 residues. The V gene's germline CDR1 is LNHDA and CDR2 SQIVND (reference sequence). V lost 0 bases, J lost 4 bases, and 6 bases stayed unmatched. This CDR3 reads CASSIEGGNWYNEQFF. CDR3 in DNA: TGTGCCAGTAGTATAGAGGGGGGGAATTGGTACAATGAGCAGTTCTTC.

This sequence joins TRBV7-2 and TRBJ2-1; 14 positions agree with TRBD2. Germline V gives CDR1 SGHTA, CDR2 FQGNSA. The CDR3 has 19 amino acids. V gave up 2 bases and J gave up 4 bases; unmatched junction bases: 10. As DNA, the CDR3 is TGTGCCAGCAGCTTACTGGGACTAGCGGGAGCGCAGGGGTACAATGAGCAGTTCTTC. It specifies CASSLLGLAGAQGYNEQFF.